Listed below are T cell receptor beta chains from one sample, sequenced in a study of cytomegalovirus exposure and HLA in healthy donors. Repertoires were generated with immunoSEQ multiplex PCR, while TCRdb's copy carries only in-frame clones and drops some. Here the sample spans about 56,000 clones, approximately 90% being singletons. Specimen: PBMCs. The receptors come from a man aged 18 to 30 in good health and CMV-seronegative. Each CDR3 is given with its conserved first and last residue. A D gene is named only where the DNA matches it firmly. Where a row states a size, it is once, few, many or the class of an expanded clone; other rows omit it.

TRBJ1-4 NA TRBV11-3 NA TGTGCCAGCAGCCCCTCGGTGGAGGCGCGTGGAACTAATGAAAAACTGTTTTTT CASSPSVEARGTNEKLFF
TRBJ1-2 NA TRBV7-8 once TGTGCCAGCAGTTACAGGGATCACAACTATGGCTACACCTTC CASSYRDHNYGYTF
TRBJ1-4 TRBD1 TRBV7-8 few TGTGCCAGCAGCTTAGAGAGAGGGACCGGGACAGGGTCCAATGAAAAACTGTTTTTT CASSLERGTGTGSNEKLFF
TRBJ2-7 TRBD1 TRBV2 NA TGTGCCAGCAGAGCCCTATTCCGGGACAGAACGTCCTACGAGCAGTACTTC CASRALFRDRTSYEQYF
TRBJ2-7 TRBD1 TRBV6-6 NA TGTGCCAGCAGTTCGAGACAGGGCTCCTACGAGCAGTACTTC CASSSRQGSYEQYF
TRBJ2-5 NA TRBV10-3 NA TGTGCCATCGGGGGCACTGATCTAGGAGGAGAGACCCAGTACTTC CAIGGTDLGGETQYF
TRBJ1-1 TRBD1 TRBV19 NA TGTGCCAGTAGTCCAACAGGGGTCACTGAAGCTTTCTTT CASSPTGVTEAFF
TRBJ2-7 NA TRBV15 NA TGTGCCACCAGCAGGGCGGGGTGGGGAGGTCGCGAGCAGTACTTC CATSRAGWGGREQYF
TRBJ2-7 NA TRBV7-2 NA TGTGCCAGCAGCCTAAGCGGGTTCTCCTACGAGCAGTACTTC CASSLSGFSYEQYF
TRBJ2-7 NA TRBV28 NA TGTGCCAGCAGTCCCTCTAGATACGAGCAGTACTTC CASSPSRYEQYF
TRBJ2-1 NA TRBV27 NA TGTGCCAGCAGTTTCGTAGGGGCCTACAATGAGCAGTTCTTC CASSFVGAYNEQFF
TRBJ2-1 TRBD2 TRBV6-6 NA TGTGCCAGCAGTCCAGGACTAGGGATGCGGGTTGAGCAGTTCTTC CASSPGLGMRVEQFF
TRBJ2-5 NA TRBV5-1 NA TGCGCCAGCAGCTTGAAGGCTAGAGAAGAGACCCAGTACTTC CASSLKAREETQYF
TRBJ1-1 TRBD1 TRBV19 NA TGTGCCAGTAACGTGGGACAGGGCGCTGAAGCTTTCTTT CASNVGQGAEAFF
TRBJ2-5 TRBD2 TRBV4-1 NA TGCGCCAGCAGCCAAGAACTTCGGTCCGTAGGGGAGGGACAAGAGACCCAGTACTTC CASSQELRSVGEGQETQYF
TRBJ2-1 TRBD2 TRBV5-1 NA TGCGCCAGCAGCTTGTGGACGGGAGGGTCCTACAATGAGCAGTTCTTC CASSLWTGGSYNEQFF